The T cell receptor (beta chain) under discussion was sequenced for a study of T-cell memory formation after mild COVID-19. V lost 7 bases and J 7 bases, leaving 11 bases between the germline ends. This CDR3 spans 11 amino acids. TCRdb itself ran the 5' RACE reads through MiXCR, one entry per CDR3 protein. Of 350,000 or so distinct CDR3 sequences listed, under 25% were seen once; the top ten hold roughly an eighth. This clonotype has only a few counts. The gene calls are TRBV12-3 or TRBV12-4 and TRBJ2-7; a weak D match, TRBD2 (6 bases). Input material: PBMCs or a T cell subset sorted from them (not recorded which). The sequence derives from an adult woman who had mild COVID-19 (a few samples of this study predate the infection). Cell type and time point are not known. This CDR3 is CASTHGGEQYF. The DNA of the CDR3 is TGTGCCAGCACCCATGGGGGGGAGCAGTACTTC.